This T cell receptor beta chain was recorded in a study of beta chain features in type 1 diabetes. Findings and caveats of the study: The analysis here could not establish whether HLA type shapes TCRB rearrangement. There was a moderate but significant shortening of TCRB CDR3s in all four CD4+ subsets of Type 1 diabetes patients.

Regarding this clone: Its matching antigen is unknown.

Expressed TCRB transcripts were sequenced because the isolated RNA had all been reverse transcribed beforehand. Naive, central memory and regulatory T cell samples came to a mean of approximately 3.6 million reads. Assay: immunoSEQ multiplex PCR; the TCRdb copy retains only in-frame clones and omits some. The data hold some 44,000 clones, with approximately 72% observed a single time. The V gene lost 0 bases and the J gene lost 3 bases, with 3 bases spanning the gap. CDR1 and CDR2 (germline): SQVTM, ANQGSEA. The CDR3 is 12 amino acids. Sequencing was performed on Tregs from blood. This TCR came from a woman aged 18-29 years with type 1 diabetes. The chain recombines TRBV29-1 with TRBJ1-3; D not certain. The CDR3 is CSVEDLGNTIYF. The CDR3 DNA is TGCAGCGTTGAAGATCTTGGAAACACCATATATTTT. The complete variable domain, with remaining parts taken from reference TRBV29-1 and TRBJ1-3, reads SAVISQKPSRDICQRGTSLTIQCQVDSQVTMMFWYRQQPGQSLTLIATANQGSEATYESGFVIDKFPISRPNLTFSTLTVSNMSPEDSSIYLCSVEDLGNTIYFGEGSWLTVV.